These T cell receptor beta chains were read from a single sample in a study of T-cell memory formation after mild COVID-19. TCRdb re-derived calls from the 5' RACE reads in MiXCR, one entry per CDR3 protein. Of around 180,000 distinct CDR3 sequences in the sample, 18% were seen once. Sample: PBMCs or a T cell subset sorted from them (not recorded which). These receptors were obtained from a man aged 18-30 years who had mild COVID-19 (a few samples of this study predate the infection). Cell type and time point are not known. The CDR3 runs from the conserved cysteine through the conserved F or W. D genes are given only for firm matches. Where a row states a size, it is once, few, many or the class of an expanded clone; other rows omit it.

>TRBJ2-3|TRBV5-1|few|.
CASSLEGGAQYF
TGCGCCAGCAGCTTGGAGGGGGGCGCGCAGTATTTT
>TRBJ2-3|TRBV20-1|.|TRBD2
CSARRASGGATDTQYF
TGCAGTGCTAGACGAGCTAGCGGGGGGGCCACAGATACGCAGTATTTT
>TRBJ2-1|TRBV5-1|few|TRBD2
CASSQSGTSSPGEQFF
TGCGCCAGCAGCCAATCCGGGACTAGTAGTCCCGGCGAGCAGTTCTTC
>TRBJ1-4|TRBV14|.|.
CASSQEWASNEKLFF
TGTGCCAGCAGCCAAGAATGGGCTTCTAATGAAAAACTGTTTTTT
>TRBJ1-1|TRBV28|few|.
CASSFLWSPGAFF
TGTGCCAGCAGCTTCCTTTGGTCCCCTGGAGCTTTCTTT
>TRBJ1-6|TRBV6-2/TRBV6-3|.|.
CASSYSGQVDLHF
TGTGCCAGCAGTTACTCGGGCCAGGTTGATCTCCACTTT
>TRBJ2-5|TRBV4-2|few|TRBD2
CASSRTSGGEGETQYF
TGTGCCAGCAGCCGGACTAGCGGGGGGGAAGGCGAGACCCAGTACTTC
>TRBJ2-7|TRBV5-1|.|TRBD2
CASRIAGAEGEQYF
TGCGCCAGCAGGATAGCGGGGGCCGAGGGAGAGCAGTACTTC
>TRBJ2-5|TRBV20-1|.|.
CSARDSGDQETQYF
TGCAGTGCTAGAGATTCCGGGGACCAAGAGACCCAGTACTTC
>TRBJ1-2|TRBV7-2|.|.
CASSLGAGWSYGYTF
TGTGCCAGCAGCTTAGGAGCAGGGTGGTCCTATGGCTACACCTTC
>TRBJ1-4|TRBV24-1|.|TRBD1
CATSDSGTGGEKLFF
TGTGCCACCAGTGATTCCGGGACAGGGGGAGAAAAACTGTTTTTT
>TRBJ2-3|TRBV20-1|few|TRBD2
CSAQSVAGATDTQYF
TGCAGTGCTCAATCCGTAGCGGGGGCCACAGATACGCAGTATTTT
>TRBJ1-2|TRBV5-1|few|TRBD1
CASSLIYVGTEGYTF
TGCGCCAGCAGCTTGATCTACGTCGGGACAGAAGGCTACACCTTC
>TRBJ2-4|TRBV7-8|few|.
CASSLVSTENIQYF
TGTGCCAGCAGCTTAGTGTCCACCGAAAACATTCAGTACTTC
>TRBJ1-1|TRBV6-6|few|.
CASSYRRGGEAFF
TGTGCCAGCAGTTACCGGAGGGGCGGTGAAGCTTTCTTT
>TRBJ2-2|TRBV11-1|.|TRBD1
CASSIGQGTRELFF
TGTGCCAGCAGCATCGGACAGGGGACCCGGGAGCTGTTTTTT
>TRBJ2-5|TRBV7-2|.|TRBD2
CASSLGSGGNGETQYF
TGTGCCAGCAGCTTAGGAAGCGGGGGGAATGGAGAGACCCAGTACTTC
>TRBJ1-2|TRBV5-6|few|.
CASSLVPPDVYGYTF
TGTGCCAGCAGCTTGGTTCCACCGGACGTCTATGGCTACACCTTC
>TRBJ1-5|TRBV7-2|few|.
CASSLRGGNQPQHF
TGTGCCAGCAGCTTGCGAGGAGGCAATCAGCCCCAGCATTTT
>TRBJ2-3|TRBV14|few|.
CASSQEDSTDTQYF
TGTGCCAGCAGCCAAGAAGACTCAACAGATACGCAGTATTTT
>TRBJ1-2|TRBV18|.|.
CASSPPAGQMAYGYTF
TGTGCCAGCTCACCACCGGCAGGGCAGATGGCCTATGGCTACACCTTC
>TRBJ2-2|TRBV29-1|few|.
CSARGSSNTGELFF
TGCAGCGCCCGAGGGTCCTCGAACACCGGGGAGCTGTTTTTT
>TRBJ2-7|TRBV19|few|.
CASSHTLGAEQYF
TGTGCCAGTAGTCACACGCTAGGGGCCGAGCAGTACTTC